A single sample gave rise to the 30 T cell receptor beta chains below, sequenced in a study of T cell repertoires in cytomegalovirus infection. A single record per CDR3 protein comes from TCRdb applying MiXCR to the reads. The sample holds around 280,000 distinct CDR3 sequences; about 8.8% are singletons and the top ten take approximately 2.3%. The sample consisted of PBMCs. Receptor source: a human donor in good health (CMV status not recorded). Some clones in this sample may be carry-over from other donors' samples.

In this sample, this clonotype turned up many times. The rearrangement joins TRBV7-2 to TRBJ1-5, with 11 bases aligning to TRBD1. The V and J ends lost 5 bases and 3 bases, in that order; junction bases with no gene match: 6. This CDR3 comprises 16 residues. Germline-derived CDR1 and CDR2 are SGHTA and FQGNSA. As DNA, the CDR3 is TGTGCCAGCAGCATCGGACAGGGGGCCAACAATCAGCCCCAGCATTTT. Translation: CASSIGQGANNQPQHF.

In DNA form, the CDR3 reads TGTGCCAGCAGTCAATCGGGACAGGTGTACGAGCAGTACGTC. Protein product: CASSQSGQVYEQYV. This chain uses TRBV28 with TRBJ2-7; 8 positions agree with TRBD1. Per germline, CDR1 MDHEN and CDR2 SYDVKM. The V and J ends lost 5 bases and 4 bases, in that order; junction bases with no gene match: 7. The CDR3 runs 14 residues.

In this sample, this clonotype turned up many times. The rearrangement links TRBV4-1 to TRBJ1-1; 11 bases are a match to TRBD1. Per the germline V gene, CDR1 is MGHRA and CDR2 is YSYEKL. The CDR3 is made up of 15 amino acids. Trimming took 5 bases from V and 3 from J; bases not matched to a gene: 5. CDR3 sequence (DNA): TGCGCCAGCAGCTACCGGGACAGGGGGGACACTGAAGCTTTCTTT. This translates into CASSYRDRGDTEAFF.

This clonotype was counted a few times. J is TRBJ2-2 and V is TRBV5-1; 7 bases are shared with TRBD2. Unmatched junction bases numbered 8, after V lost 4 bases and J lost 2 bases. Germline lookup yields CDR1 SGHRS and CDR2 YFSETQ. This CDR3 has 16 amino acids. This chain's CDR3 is CASSPIGGTNTGELFF. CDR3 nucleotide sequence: TGCGCCAGCAGCCCAATCGGGGGGACTAACACCGGGGAGCTGTTTTTT.

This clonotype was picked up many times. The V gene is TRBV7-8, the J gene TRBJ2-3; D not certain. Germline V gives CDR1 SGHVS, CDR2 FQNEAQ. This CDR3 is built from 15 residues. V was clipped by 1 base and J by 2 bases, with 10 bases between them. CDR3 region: CASSLVGGFTDTQYF. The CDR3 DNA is TGTGCCAGCAGCTTAGTTGGCGGATTCACAGATACGCAGTATTTT.

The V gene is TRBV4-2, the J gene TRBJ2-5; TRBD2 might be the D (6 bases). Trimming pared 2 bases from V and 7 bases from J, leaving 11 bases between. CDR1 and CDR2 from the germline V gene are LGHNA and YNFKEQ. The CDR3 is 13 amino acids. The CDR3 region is CASSQRVEGTQYF. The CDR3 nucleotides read TGTGCCAGCAGCCAACGAGTGGAGGGGACCCAGTACTTC.

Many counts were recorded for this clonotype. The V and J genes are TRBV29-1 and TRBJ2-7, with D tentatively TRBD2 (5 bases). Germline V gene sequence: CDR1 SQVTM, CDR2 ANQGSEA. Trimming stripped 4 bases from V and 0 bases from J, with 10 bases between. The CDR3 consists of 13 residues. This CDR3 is CSVGGLSSYEQYV. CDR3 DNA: TGCAGCGTTGGCGGGCTTAGCTCCTACGAGCAGTACGTC.

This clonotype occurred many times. CDR3 DNA: TGTGCCAGCAGCGGGCGACAGTATGGCTACACCTTC. Encoded protein: CASSGRQYGYTF. This sequence joins TRBV12-3 or TRBV12-4 and TRBJ1-2; D perhaps matches TRBD1 (5 bases). V dropped 6 bases and J dropped 5 bases, with 10 bases sitting between them. The CDR3 loop spans 12 amino acids.

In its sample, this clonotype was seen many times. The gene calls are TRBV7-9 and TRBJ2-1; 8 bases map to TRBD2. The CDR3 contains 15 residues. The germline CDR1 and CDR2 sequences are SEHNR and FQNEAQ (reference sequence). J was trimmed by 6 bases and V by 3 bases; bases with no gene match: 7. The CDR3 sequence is CASSFARGGSNEQFF. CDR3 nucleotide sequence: TGTGCCAGCAGCTTTGCACGGGGGGGCTCCAATGAGCAGTTCTTC.

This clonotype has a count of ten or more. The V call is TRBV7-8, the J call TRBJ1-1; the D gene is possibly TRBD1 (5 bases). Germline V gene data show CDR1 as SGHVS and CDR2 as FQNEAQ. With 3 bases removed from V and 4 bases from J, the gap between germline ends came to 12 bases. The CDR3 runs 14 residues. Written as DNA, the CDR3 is TGTGCCAGCAGCTTGGAGGGGCCTCTCACTGAAGCTTTCTTT. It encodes CASSLEGPLTEAFF.

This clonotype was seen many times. In nucleotides, the CDR3 is TGTGCCAGCAGAGGCGGGACGGATAGCAATCAGCCCCAGCATTTT. This encodes CASRGGTDSNQPQHF. The chain joins TRBV12-3 or TRBV12-4 to TRBJ1-5, with a weak D call TRBD1 (5 bases). Deletions cut 6 bases from V and 0 bases from J, with 12 bases between. The CDR3 is 15 amino acids.

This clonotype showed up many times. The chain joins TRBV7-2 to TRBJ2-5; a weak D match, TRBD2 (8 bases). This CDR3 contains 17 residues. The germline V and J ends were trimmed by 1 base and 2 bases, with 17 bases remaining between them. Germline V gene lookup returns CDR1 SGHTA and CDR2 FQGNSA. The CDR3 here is CASSLVAGGQRQETQYF. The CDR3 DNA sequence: TGTGCCAGCAGCTTAGTGGCGGGGGGACAGCGGCAAGAGACCCAGTACTTC.

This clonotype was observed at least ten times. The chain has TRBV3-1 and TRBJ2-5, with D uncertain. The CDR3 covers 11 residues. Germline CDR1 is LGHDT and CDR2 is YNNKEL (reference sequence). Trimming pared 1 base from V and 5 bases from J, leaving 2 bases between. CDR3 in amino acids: CASSQVETQYF. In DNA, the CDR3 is TGTGCCAGCAGCCAAGTTGAGACCCAGTACTTC.

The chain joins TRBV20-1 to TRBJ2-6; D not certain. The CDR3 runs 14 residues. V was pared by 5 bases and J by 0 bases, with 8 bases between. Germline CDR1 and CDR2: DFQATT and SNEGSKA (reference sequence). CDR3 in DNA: TGCAGTGCTGGACCCTTCTCTGGGGCCAACGTCCTGACTTTC. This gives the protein CSAGPFSGANVLTF.

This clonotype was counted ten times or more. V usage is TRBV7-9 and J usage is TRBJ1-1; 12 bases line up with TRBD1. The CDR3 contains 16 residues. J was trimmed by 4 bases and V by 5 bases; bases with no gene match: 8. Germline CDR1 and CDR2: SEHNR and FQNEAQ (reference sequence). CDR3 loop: CASSRGQGARVTEAFF. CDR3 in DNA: TGTGCCAGCAGCCGGGGACAGGGGGCGCGGGTCACTGAAGCTTTCTTT.

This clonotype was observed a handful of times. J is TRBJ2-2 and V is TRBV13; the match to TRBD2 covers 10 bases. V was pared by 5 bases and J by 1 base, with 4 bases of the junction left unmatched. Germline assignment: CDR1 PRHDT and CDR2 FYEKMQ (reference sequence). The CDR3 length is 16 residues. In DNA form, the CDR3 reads TGTGCCAGCAGCGGTAGGACTAGCGGGAACACCGGGGAGCTGTTTTTT. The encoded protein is CASSGRTSGNTGELFF.

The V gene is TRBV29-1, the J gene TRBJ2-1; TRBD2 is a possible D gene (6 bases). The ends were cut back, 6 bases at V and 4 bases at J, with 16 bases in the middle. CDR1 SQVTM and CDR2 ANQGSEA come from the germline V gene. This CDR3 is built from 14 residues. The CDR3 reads CSVPGTDLYNEQFF. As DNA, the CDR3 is TGCAGCGTCCCCGGGACTGACCTGTACAATGAGCAGTTCTTC.

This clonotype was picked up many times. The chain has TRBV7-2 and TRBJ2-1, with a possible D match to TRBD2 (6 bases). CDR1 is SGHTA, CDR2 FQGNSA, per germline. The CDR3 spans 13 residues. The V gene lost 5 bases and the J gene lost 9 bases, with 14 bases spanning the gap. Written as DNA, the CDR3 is TGTGCCAGCAGCCGCCAGACTAGGACTGAGCAGTTCTTC. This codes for CASSRQTRTEQFF.

The CDR3 region has the DNA TGTGCCAGCAGGTTAACAGGGACTAATGAAAAACTGTTTTTT. This codes for CASRLTGTNEKLFF. V usage is TRBV2 and J usage is TRBJ1-4; weak D call: TRBD1 (6 bases). The V and J ends lost 6 bases and 2 bases respectively, with 10 bases between them. CDR1 SNHLY and CDR2 FYNNEI come from the germline V gene. The CDR3 runs to 14 residues.

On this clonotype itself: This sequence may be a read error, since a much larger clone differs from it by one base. CDR3 protein: CASSPRQGVEQYV. The CDR3 DNA follows: TGTGCCAGCAGTCCTAGACAGGGAGTCGAGCAGTACGTC. The rearrangement uses TRBV28 and TRBJ2-7, with 7 bases lining up with TRBD1. Germline loops: CDR1 MDHEN, CDR2 SYDVKM. The V segment lost 5 bases and the J segment 6 bases; nucleotides outside the gene matches: 7. The CDR3 is made up of 13 amino acids.

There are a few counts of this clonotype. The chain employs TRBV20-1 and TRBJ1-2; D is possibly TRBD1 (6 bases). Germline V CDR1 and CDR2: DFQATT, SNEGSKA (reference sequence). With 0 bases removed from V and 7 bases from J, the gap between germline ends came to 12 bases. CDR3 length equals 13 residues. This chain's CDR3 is CSARDTSRGGYTF. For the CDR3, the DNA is TGCAGTGCTAGAGATACATCCAGGGGTGGCTACACCTTC.

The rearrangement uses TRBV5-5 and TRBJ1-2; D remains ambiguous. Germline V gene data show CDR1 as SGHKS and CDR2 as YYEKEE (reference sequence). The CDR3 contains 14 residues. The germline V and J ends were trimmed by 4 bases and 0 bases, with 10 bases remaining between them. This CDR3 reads CASSMGTSNYGYTF. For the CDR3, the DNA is TGTGCCAGCAGCATGGGAACCTCTAACTATGGCTACACCTTC.

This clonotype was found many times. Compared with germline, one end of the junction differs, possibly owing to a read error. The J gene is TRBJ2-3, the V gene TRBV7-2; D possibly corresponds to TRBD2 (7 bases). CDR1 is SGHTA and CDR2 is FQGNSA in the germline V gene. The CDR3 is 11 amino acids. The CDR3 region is CASSLGRGPHF. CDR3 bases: TGTGCCAGCAGCCTAGGGCGGGGGCCCCATTTT.

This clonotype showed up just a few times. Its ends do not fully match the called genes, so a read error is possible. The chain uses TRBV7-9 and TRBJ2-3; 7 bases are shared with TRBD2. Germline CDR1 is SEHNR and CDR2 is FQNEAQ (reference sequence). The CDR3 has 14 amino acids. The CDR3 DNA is TGCCGACCTGGCAGCGGGGACGGCACAGATACGCAGTATTTT. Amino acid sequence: CRPGSGDGTDTQYF.

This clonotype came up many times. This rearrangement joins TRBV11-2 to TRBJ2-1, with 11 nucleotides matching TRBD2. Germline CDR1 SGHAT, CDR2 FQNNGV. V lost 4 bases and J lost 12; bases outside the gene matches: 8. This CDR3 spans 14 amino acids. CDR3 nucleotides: TGTGCCAGCAGCTCTAGCGGGGGGCCTTTTAGGCAGTTCTTC. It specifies CASSSSGGPFRQFF.

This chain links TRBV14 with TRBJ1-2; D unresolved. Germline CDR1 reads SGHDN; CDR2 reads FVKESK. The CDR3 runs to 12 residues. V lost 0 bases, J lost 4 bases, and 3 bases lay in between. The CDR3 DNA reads TGTGCCAGCAGCCAAGAAATCTATGGCTACACCTTC. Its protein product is CASSQEIYGYTF. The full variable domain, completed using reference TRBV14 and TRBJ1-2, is EAGVTQFPSHSVIEKGQTVTLRCDPISGHDNLYWYRRVMGKEIKFLLHFVKESKQDESGMPNNRFLAERTGGTYSTLKVQPAELEDSGVYFCASSQEIYGYTFGSGTRLTVV.

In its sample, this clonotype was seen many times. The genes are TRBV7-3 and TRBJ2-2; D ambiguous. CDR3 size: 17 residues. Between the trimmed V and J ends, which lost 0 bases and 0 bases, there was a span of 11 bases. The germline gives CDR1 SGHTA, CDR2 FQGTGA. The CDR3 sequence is CASSLTGDGANTGELFF. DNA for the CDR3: TGTGCCAGCAGCTTAACTGGTGACGGCGCGAACACCGGGGAGCTGTTTTTT.

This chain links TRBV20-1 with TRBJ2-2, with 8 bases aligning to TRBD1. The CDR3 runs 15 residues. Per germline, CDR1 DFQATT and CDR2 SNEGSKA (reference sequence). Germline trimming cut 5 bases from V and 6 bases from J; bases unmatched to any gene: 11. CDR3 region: CSADPSGQVAGELFF. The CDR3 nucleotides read TGCAGTGCTGACCCCTCGGGACAGGTGGCCGGGGAGCTGTTTTTT.

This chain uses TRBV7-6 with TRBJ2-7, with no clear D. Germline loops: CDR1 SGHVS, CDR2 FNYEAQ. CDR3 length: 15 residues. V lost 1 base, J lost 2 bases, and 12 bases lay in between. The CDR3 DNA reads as TGTGCCAGCAGCTTAGAAGGTCGGGTTCCCTACGAGCAGTACTTC. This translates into CASSLEGRVPYEQYF.

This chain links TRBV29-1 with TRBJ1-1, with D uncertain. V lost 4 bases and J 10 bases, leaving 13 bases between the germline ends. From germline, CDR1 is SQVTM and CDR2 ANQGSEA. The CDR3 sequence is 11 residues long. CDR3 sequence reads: CSVVQAGAAFF. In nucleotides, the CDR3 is TGCAGCGTTGTTCAGGCGGGTGCAGCTTTCTTT.